This is a list of T cell receptor beta chains from one sample in a study of blood T cell repertoires in COVID-19. Method: immunoSEQ multiplex PCR; TCRdb's copy keeps in-frame clones and lacks some. This table holds hundreds of thousands of clones, 75% to 90% found once. What was sequenced was peripheral blood. These receptor sequences come from a woman aged 45-59 years who had recovered from COVID-19. The CDR3 runs from the conserved cysteine through the conserved F or W. Each record gives: V gene, J gene, CDR3 protein.

v_call: TRBV28; j_call: TRBJ2-7; cdr3_aa: CASSLTPIYEQYF
v_call: TRBV11-2; j_call: TRBJ2-1; cdr3_aa: CASSLGPGGGYNEQFF
v_call: TRBV7-2; j_call: TRBJ1-2; cdr3_aa: CASSQTTGTRGNYGYTF
v_call: TRBV9; j_call: TRBJ1-2; cdr3_aa: CASSGVYDRVLLEGYTF
v_call: TRBV24-1; j_call: TRBJ2-7; cdr3_aa: CATSDRTGGREQYF
v_call: TRBV7-9; j_call: TRBJ2-5; cdr3_aa: CASSSRGWETQYF
v_call: TRBV5-1; j_call: TRBJ2-3; cdr3_aa: CASSPGLASDTQYF
v_call: TRBV3-1/TRBV3-2; j_call: TRBJ2-7; cdr3_aa: CASSLDFRDYEQYF
v_call: TRBV5-5; j_call: TRBJ1-1; cdr3_aa: CASSLGQPNTEAFF
v_call: TRBV7-2; j_call: TRBJ2-5; cdr3_aa: CASSLGLAGAQETQYF
v_call: TRBV7-3; j_call: TRBJ2-2; cdr3_aa: CASSFSAGLNTGELFF
v_call: TRBV5-1; j_call: TRBJ2-5; cdr3_aa: CASSLGGLAGEETQYF
v_call: TRBV19; j_call: TRBJ2-1; cdr3_aa: CASSNGAEQFF
v_call: TRBV9; j_call: TRBJ2-1; cdr3_aa: CASSPTIWESSYNEQFF
v_call: TRBV5-6; j_call: TRBJ2-1; cdr3_aa: CASSLGQGSFHEQFF
v_call: TRBV24-1; j_call: TRBJ2-3; cdr3_aa: CATSDYTDTQYF
v_call: TRBV19; j_call: TRBJ2-7; cdr3_aa: CASSPGRWDEQYF
v_call: TRBV3-1/TRBV3-2; j_call: TRBJ1-3; cdr3_aa: CASSQGGQNPGNTIYF
v_call: TRBV2; j_call: TRBJ2-1; cdr3_aa: CASAEQGVTGEQFF
v_call: TRBV18; j_call: TRBJ2-7; cdr3_aa: CASSPFPESYEQYF
v_call: TRBV27; j_call: TRBJ2-3; cdr3_aa: CASSSRDRATDTQYF
v_call: TRBV11-1; j_call: TRBJ2-7; cdr3_aa: CASSFDRGHAGEQYF
v_call: TRBV27; j_call: TRBJ2-3; cdr3_aa: CASSSTGPDTQYF
v_call: TRBV5-1; j_call: TRBJ1-2; cdr3_aa: CASSLGGQLNYGYTF
v_call: TRBV6-5; j_call: TRBJ1-2; cdr3_aa: CASSRGQGAGYGYTF
v_call: TRBV29-1; j_call: TRBJ2-3; cdr3_aa: CSVGLGQADTQYF